Considering frequency, the clone carrying this T cell receptor (beta chain) is medium-sized. The antigen is undetermined. The data belong to a study of cytomegalovirus exposure and HLA in healthy donors. This CDR3 has 14 amino acids. CDR1 and CDR2 (germline): MRHNA, SNTAGT. Trimming took off 4 bases at V and 5 bases at J, with 12 bases between the two ends. Use of 60 Vbeta and 13 Jbeta primers characterized the PCR. Sequenced by immunoSEQ multiplex PCR; TCRdb stores in-frame clones only, minus some. Its table lists under 95,000 clones. Study conclusions and caveats: TRBV6-2, TRBV6-3 and some other V segments were excluded as indistinguishable. The authors later linked a missense DCLRE1C variant to TCR beta V- and J-gene trimming.

This TCR derives from a female donor in good health and CMV-seropositive. J is TRBJ2-4 and V is TRBV6-4, with D possibly matching TRBD2 (6 bases). The sample was PBMCs. Here the CDR3 reads CASSVSGSENIQYF. The CDR3 nucleotides are TGTGCCAGCAGTGTTTCCGGGAGCGAAAACATTCAGTACTTC.